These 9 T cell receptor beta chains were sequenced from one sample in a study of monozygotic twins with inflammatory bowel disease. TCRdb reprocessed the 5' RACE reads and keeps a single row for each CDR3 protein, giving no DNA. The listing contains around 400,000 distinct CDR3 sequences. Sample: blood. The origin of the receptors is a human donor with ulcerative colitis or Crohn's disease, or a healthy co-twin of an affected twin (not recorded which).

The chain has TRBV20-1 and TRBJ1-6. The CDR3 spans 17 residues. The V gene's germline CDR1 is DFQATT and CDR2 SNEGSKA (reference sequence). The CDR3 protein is CSARAGGTSSYNSPLHF.

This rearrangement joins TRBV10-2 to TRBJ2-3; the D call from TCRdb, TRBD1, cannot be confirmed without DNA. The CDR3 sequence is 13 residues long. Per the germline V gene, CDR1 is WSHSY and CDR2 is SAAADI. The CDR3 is CASSQNRVDTQYF.

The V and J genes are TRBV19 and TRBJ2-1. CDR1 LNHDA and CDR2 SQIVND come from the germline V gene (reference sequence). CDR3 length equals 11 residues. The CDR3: CASLGYNEQFF.

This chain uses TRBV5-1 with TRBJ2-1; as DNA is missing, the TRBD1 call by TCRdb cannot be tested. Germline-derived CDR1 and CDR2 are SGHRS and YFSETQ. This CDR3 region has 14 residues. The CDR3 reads CASSSGTEDNEQFF. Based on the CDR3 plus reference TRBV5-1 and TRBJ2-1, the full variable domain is KAGVTQTPRYLIKTRGQQVTLSCSPISGHRSVSWYQQTPGQGLQFLFEYFSETQRNKGNFPGRFSGRQFSNSRSEMNVSTLELGDSALYLCASSSGTEDNEQFFGPGTRLTVL.

CDR3 sequence: CASSPPSVGSPLHF. The rearrangement uses TRBV27 and TRBJ1-6; TCRdb outputs TRBD1, but without DNA this stays unchecked. Per the germline V gene, CDR1 is MNHEY and CDR2 is SMNVEV (reference sequence). The CDR3 has 14 amino acids.

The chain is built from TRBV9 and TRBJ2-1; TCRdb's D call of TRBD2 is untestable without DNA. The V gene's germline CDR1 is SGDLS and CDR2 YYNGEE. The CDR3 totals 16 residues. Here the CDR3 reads CASSSIAGGSYNEQFF.

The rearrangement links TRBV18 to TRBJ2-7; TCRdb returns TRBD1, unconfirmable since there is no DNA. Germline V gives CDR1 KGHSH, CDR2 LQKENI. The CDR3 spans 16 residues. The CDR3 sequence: CASSSQGQSPLYEQYF. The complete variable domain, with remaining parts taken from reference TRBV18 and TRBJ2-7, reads NAGVMQNPRHLVRRRGQEARLRCSPMKGHSHVYWYRQLPEEGLKFMVYLQKENIIDESGMPKERFSAEFPKEGPSILRIQQVVRGDSAAYFCASSSQGQSPLYEQYFGPGTRLTVT.

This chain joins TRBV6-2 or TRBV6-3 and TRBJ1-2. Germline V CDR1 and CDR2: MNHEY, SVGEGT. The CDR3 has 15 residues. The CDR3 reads CASSYGFRFDYGYTF.

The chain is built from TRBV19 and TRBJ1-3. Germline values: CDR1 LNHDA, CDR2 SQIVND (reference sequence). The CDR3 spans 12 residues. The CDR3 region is CATGVTGNTIYF.